This TCR beta chain was captured in a study of OX40 agonist ivuxolimab in advanced cancers. In the study overall: Every 2 weeks, patients got intravenous ivuxolimab at one of six dose levels (0.01-10 mg/kg).

The CDR3 runs 13 residues. The ends were cut back, 8 bases at V and 1 base at J, with 11 bases in the middle. Germline V gene data show CDR1 as MNHEY and CDR2 as SMNVEV (reference sequence). Method: immunoSEQ multiplex PCR; TCRdb's copy keeps in-frame clones and lacks some. The sample shows about 42,000 clones, 82% of them seen only once. The receptor's source is an adult with an advanced solid tumor such as melanoma, head and neck, liver or kidney cancer. The V gene is TRBV27, the J gene TRBJ2-5; D unclear. The sample was CD4+ or CD8+ T cells sorted from blood, taken in a trial of the OX40 agonist ivuxolimab. This CDR3 reads CASGPRLQETQYF. CDR3 nucleotide sequence: TGTGCCAGCGGCCCGAGACTCCAAGAGACCCAGTACTTC.